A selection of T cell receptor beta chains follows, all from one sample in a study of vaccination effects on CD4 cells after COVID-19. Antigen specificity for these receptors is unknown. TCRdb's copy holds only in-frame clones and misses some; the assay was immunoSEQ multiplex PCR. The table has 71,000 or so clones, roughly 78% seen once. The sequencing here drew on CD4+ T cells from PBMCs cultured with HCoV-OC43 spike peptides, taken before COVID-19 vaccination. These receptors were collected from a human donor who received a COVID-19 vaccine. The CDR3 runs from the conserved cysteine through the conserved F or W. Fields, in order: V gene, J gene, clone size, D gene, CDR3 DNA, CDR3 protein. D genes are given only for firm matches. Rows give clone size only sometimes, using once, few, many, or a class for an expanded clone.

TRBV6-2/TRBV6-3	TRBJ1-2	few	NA	TGTGCCAGCAGTGACTTTATGGACTATGGCTACACCTTC	CASSDFMDYGYTF
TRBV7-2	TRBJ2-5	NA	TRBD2	TGTGCCAGCAAGCTCCAGCGGGGGGGCTGGGAGACCCAGTACTTC	CASKLQRGGWETQYF
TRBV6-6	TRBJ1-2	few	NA	TGTGCCAGCAAGGCCAATGGCTACACCTTC	CASKANGYTF
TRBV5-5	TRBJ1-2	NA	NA	TGTGCCAGCAGCCGGCAATGGAGCGCGGATGGCTACACCTTC	CASSRQWSADGYTF
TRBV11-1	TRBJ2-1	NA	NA	TGTGCCAGCAGCCTTGGACAGTTTAGCTCCTACAATGAGCAGTTCTTC	CASSLGQFSSYNEQFF
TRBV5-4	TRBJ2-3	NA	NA	TGTGCCAGCAGCTTCGGCCCCGATACGCAGTATTTT	CASSFGPDTQYF
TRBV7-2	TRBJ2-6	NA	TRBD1	TGTGCCAGCAGCAGAGGACAGGGGAGCTCTGGGGCCAACGTCCTGACTTTC	CASSRGQGSSGANVLTF
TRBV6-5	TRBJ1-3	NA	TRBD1	TGTGCCAGCAGTTGGACCCGGGGACAGCCGGGAAACACCATATATTTT	CASSWTRGQPGNTIYF
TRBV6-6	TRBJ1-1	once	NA	TGTGCCAGCAGTCTGAAACCGCCAAACCCGAGTGAAGCTTTCTTT	CASSLKPPNPSEAFF
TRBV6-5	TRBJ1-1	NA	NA	TGTGCCAGCAGTTACTCGTGGGGGGGAGTCACTGAAGCTTTCTTT	CASSYSWGGVTEAFF
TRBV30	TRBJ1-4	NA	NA	TGTGCCTGGAGAAAAGGGCCAGCTAATGAAAAACTGTTTTTT	CAWRKGPANEKLFF
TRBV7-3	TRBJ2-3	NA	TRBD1	TGTGCCAGCAGCTTATCAGGGGGCCGCACAGATACGCAGTATTTT	CASSLSGGRTDTQYF
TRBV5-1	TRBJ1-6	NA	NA	TGCGCCAGCAGCTTGGAAGGTGTGTGGAATTCACCCCTCCACTTT	CASSLEGVWNSPLHF
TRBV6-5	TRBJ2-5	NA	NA	TGTGCCAGCAGAGACTGGACATCAACGGAGACCCAGTACTTC	CASRDWTSTETQYF
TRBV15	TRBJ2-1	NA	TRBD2	TGTGCCACCAGCAGAGATCAGGCGGGGGGGCGAGATGAGCAGTTCTTC	CATSRDQAGGRDEQFF
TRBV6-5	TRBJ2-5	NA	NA	TGTGCCAGCAGTCCTCGCGAGTCACAGACCCAGTACTTC	CASSPRESQTQYF
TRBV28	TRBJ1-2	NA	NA	TGTGCCAGCACCTCGGGCAGGTACTATGGCTACACCTTC	CASTSGRYYGYTF
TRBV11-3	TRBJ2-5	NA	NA	TGTGCCAGCAGCTCCCAATATCAAGAGACCCAGTACTTC	CASSSQYQETQYF
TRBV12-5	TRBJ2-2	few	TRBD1	TGTGCTAGTGGTTTGGTACTGACAGGGACGAACACCGGGGAGCTGTTTTTT	CASGLVLTGTNTGELFF
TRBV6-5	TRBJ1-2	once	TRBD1	TGTGCCAGCACTCCCTCGACAGGGAACTATGGCTACACCTTC	CASTPSTGNYGYTF
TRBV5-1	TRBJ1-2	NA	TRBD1	TGCGCCCGCCCGACAGGGGCGGATGGCTACACCTTC	CARPTGADGYTF
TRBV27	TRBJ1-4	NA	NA	TGTGCCAGCAGAAGTAGGGACTTGCCTAGGGAAAAACTGTTTTTT	CASRSRDLPREKLFF
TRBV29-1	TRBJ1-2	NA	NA	TGCAGCGTTGACGGCAGTCTGGGAGACTACACCTTC	CSVDGSLGDYTF
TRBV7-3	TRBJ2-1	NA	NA	TGTGCCAGCAGCTTAGGTGCCGACCTCAATGAGCAGTTCTTC	CASSLGADLNEQFF
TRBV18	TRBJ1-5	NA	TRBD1	TGTGCCAGCTCACCCCAGACAGGGTGGGATCAGCCCCAGCATTTT	CASSPQTGWDQPQHF
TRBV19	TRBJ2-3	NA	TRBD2	TGTGCCAGTCGAGCGGGGGGATACAATCCGAAAAGCACAGATACGCAGTATTTT	CASRAGGYNPKSTDTQYF
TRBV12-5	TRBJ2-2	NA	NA	TGTGCTAGTGGTTTGGTAACTAGTACCGGGGAGCTGTTTTTT	CASGLVTSTGELFF
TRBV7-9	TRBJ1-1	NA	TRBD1	TGTGCCAGCAGCACCAGGGGGGGGACTGAAGCTTTCTTT	CASSTRGGTEAFF
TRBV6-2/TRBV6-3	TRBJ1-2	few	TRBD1	TGTGCCAGCAGCCTCCGGGACAGGGTAAACTATGGCTACACCTTC	CASSLRDRVNYGYTF
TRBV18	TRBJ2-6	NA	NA	TGTGCCAGCTCATCGAGGGGGGCCTCAGGGGCCAACGTCCTGACTTTC	CASSSRGASGANVLTF
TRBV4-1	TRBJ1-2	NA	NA	TGCGCCAGCAGCCAAGATCGACCGCGGGGGAAGGGCTACACCTTC	CASSQDRPRGKGYTF
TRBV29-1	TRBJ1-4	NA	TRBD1	TGCAGCGTTGAAGGGGGCGGACAGGGGGCGTACGAAAAACTGTTTTTT	CSVEGGGQGAYEKLFF
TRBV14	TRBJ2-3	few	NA	TGTGCCAGCAGCCAAGATAGGGCGGAACCCCCAGATACGCAGTATTTT	CASSQDRAEPPDTQYF
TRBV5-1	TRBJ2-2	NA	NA	TGCGCCAGCAGCACGCTTCCAGGGGGGAGCACCGGGGAGCTGTTTTTT	CASSTLPGGSTGELFF
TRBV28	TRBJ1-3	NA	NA	TGTGCCAGCAGCCTTACTACTTCCTCTGGAAACACCATATATTTT	CASSLTTSSGNTIYF
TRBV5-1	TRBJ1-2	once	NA	TGCGCCAGCAGCTTGGATGAGGGGCAGACAGGCTACACCTTC	CASSLDEGQTGYTF
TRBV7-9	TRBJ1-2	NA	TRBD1	TGTGCCAGCAGCTTAGCGTGGGCAGACAGGGAAGGCTACACCTTC	CASSLAWADREGYTF
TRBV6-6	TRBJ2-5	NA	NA	TGTGCCAGCACCAGTGGGGGGGAGACCCAGTACTTC	CASTSGGETQYF
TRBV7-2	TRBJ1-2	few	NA	TGTGCCAGCAGCTTAAGACGGGAGGTGGGCTATGGCTACACCTTC	CASSLRREVGYGYTF
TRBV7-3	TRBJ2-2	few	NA	TGTGCCAGCAGCTTAGGCAGAGCCGGGGAGCTGTTTTTT	CASSLGRAGELFF
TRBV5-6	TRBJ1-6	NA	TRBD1	TGTGCCAGCAGCCTGGGACAGATTAATTCACCCCTCCACTTT	CASSLGQINSPLHF
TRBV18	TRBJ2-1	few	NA	TGTGCCAGCTCACCCCCAGGGCCGGGAAATGAGCAGTTCTTC	CASSPPGPGNEQFF